Sequencing of this T cell receptor beta chain was carried out in a study of T cells in pancreatic ductal adenocarcinoma. Here immunoSEQ multiplex PCR was the method, and the copy in TCRdb shows in-frame clones only, minus some. The table has over 100,000 clones, about 95% seen once. Of note for this clone: What it recognizes is unknown.

Trimming removed 1 base at V and 3 bases at J, with 6 bases between. This CDR3 is 14 amino acids long. Germline CDR1 is MGHRA and CDR2 is YSYEKL. Findings and limits, study-wide: Results skew toward the minority of patients with early-stage disease. Unique clonotypes were around 7.6-fold more numerous in blood than in tumor. Tumor and blood clonality did not differ significantly, about 0.12 versus 0.079.

Selected pancreatic ductal adenocarcinoma patients had undergone surgery without neoadjuvant therapy. This receptor was taken from a human donor with pancreatic ductal adenocarcinoma. The specimen was PBMCs. The chain is built from TRBV4-1 and TRBJ2-2, with D possibly TRBD1 on 5 matching bases. The CDR3, as DNA: TGCGCCAGCAGCCAAGTAGGGGACACCGGGGAGCTGTTTTTT. Its protein is CASSQVGDTGELFF.